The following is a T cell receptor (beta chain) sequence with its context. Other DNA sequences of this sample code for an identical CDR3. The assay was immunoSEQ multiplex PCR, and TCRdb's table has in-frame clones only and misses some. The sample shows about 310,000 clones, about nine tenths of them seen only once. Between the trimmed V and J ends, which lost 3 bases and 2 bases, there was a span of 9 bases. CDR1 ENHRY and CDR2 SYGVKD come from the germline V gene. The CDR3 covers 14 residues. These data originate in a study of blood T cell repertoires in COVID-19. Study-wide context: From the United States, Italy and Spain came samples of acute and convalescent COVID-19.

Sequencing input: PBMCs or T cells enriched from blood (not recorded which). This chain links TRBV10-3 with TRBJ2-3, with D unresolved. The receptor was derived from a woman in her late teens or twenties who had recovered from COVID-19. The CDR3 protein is CAISEGQDTDTQYF. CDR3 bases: TGTGCCATCAGTGAAGGCCAGGACACAGATACGCAGTATTTT.